This entry features one T cell receptor beta chain sequence. These data come from a study of blood T cell repertoires in COVID-19. Study background: Acute and convalescent COVID-19 specimens originated in the United States, Italy and Spain. Sample material is recorded as cDNA or gDNA derived from T cells, B-cell-depleted T cells, or PBMCs.

The data were produced by immunoSEQ multiplex PCR, yet TCRdb's version contains in-frame clones alone and is incomplete. The sample has under 250,000 clones; approximately 86% are singletons. Sequencing was done on a sample of peripheral blood. The clonotype was recovered from a woman aged 55-69 years who had recovered from COVID-19.

The CDR3 here is CASSESSRDRGRENTEAFF. In DNA, the CDR3 is TGCGCCAGCAGTGAGTCAAGTAGGGACAGGGGGCGGGAGAACACTGAAGCTTTCTTT. This chain joins TRBV10-2 and TRBJ1-1; TRBD1 matches 12 bases. With V trimmed by 0 bases and J by 1 base, 9 bases remained unmatched. The CDR3 is 19 residues long. Germline assignment: CDR1 WSHSY and CDR2 SAAADI.